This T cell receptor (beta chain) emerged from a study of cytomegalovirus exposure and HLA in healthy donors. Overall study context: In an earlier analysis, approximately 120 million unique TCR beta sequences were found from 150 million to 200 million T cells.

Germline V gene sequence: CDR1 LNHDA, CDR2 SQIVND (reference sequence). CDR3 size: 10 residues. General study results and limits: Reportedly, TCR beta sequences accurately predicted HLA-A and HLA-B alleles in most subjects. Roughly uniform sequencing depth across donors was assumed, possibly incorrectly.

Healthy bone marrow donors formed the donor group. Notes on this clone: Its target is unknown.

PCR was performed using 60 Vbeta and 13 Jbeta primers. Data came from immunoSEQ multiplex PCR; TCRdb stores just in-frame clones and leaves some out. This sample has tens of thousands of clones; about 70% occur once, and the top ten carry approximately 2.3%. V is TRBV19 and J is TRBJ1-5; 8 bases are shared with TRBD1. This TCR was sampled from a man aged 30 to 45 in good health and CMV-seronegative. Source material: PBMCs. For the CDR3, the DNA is TGTGCGACAGGGGATCAGCCCCAGCATTTT. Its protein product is CATGDQPQHF.